Reported below is one T cell receptor (beta chain). The RNA, roughly 0.5 to 1 ug, was put through reverse transcription using random hexamers. TCRdb fed the immunoSEQ multiplex PCR reads into MiXCR, producing one record per CDR3 protein. The sample includes about 200,000 distinct CDR3 sequences, about 96% of them seen just once. This entry comes from a study of CD8 T cells in Susac syndrome. Trimming cost V 6 bases and J 1 base, with 15 bases left between them. The CDR3 runs to 15 residues. The germline V gene encodes CDR1 SGDLS and CDR2 YYNGEE. TCR beta sequences were obtained from blood CD8+ and CD4+ T cells.

Input material: CD4+ T cells from PBMCs. The sequence was collected from a human donor with multiple sclerosis. This chain connects TRBV9 to TRBJ2-3; possible D gene TRBD2, 5 bases. The CDR3 DNA follows: TGTGCCAGCACCTTAACCGGAGGCGGCACAGATACGCAGTATTTT. It translates to CASTLTGGGTDTQYF.